The present T cell receptor (beta chain) was sequenced within a study of regulatory T cells in long-lasting Graves disease. The CDR3 length is 14 residues. Trimming cost V 0 bases and J 8 bases; bases outside gene matches: 6. Germline CDR1 and CDR2: LGHNA and YSLEER. Time point reported: persistent/refractory GD, antithyroid drugs over 5 years with positive TRAb. The TCR library used RNA extracted from PBMCs. Staff took approximately 10 milliliters of peripheral blood and put it into EDTA tubes. With iRepertoire HTBI primers and Arm-PCR of CDR3 regions, TCR beta libraries were built. TCRdb passed the multiplex PCR reads through MiXCR, listing each CDR3 protein once. In the table there are around 400,000 distinct CDR3 sequences, roughly a quarter of which are singletons. This clonotype has a handful of counts.

This sequence originates from a female donor with Graves disease. This chain uses TRBV4-3 with TRBJ1-2; 7 bases agree with TRBD1. The source was peripheral blood mononuclear cells (PBMCs), collected when the disease was refractory, from a patient treated with antithyroid drugs. In DNA form, the CDR3 reads TGCGCCAGCAGCCAAGAAGGGGGCCTGGGGGGCTACACCTTC. The encoded protein is CASSQEGGLGGYTF.